Presented here are 13 T cell receptor beta chains from one specimen sequenced in a study of CD8 T cells in Susac syndrome. Reverse transcription of about 0.45 to 1 ug RNA was carried out with random hexamers. TCRdb reprocessed the immunoSEQ multiplex PCR reads via MiXCR and lists one record per CDR3 protein. The top ten clones hold 0.4% to 0.55% of a sample with 77,000 or so distinct CDR3 sequences, approximately 94% of them seen once. The sample consisted of CD4+ T cells from PBMCs. The source of these receptors is a human donor with Susac syndrome.

The V and J genes are TRBV20-1 and TRBJ2-1; TRBD2 agrees at 9 bases. Germline loops: CDR1 DFQATT, CDR2 SNEGSKA (reference sequence). The junction had 11 bases not matched to a gene; V was cut back by 8 bases and J by 6 bases. The CDR3 length is 14 residues. DNA of the CDR3: TGCAGTCCGCATAGCGGGAGTAATTCCAATGAGCAGTTCTTC. This sequence encodes CSPHSGSNSNEQFF.

The chain recombines TRBV10-3 with TRBJ2-7; 9 bases match TRBD1. V gave up 3 bases and J gave up 7 bases; unmatched junction bases: 10. Germline assignment: CDR1 ENHRY and CDR2 SYGVKD. This CDR3 has 15 residues. The CDR3 DNA follows: TGTGCCATCAGTGACGGACAGGGGCGTACCGGGGAGCAGTACTTC. This codes for CAISDGQGRTGEQYF.

The chain is built from TRBV5-4 and TRBJ2-2, with D maybe TRBD2 (6 bases). Germline V CDR1 and CDR2: SGHNT, YYREEE (reference sequence). The germline V and J ends were trimmed by 0 bases and 3 bases, with 12 bases remaining between them. The CDR3 is 16 residues long. In nucleotides, the CDR3 is TGTGCCAGCAGCTTGGTCCGGGGGATTGACACCGGGGAGCTGTTTTTT. Encoded protein: CASSLVRGIDTGELFF.

This chain joins TRBV18 and TRBJ2-1, with TRBD2 as a possible D gene (6 bases). V was pared by 4 bases and J by 4 bases, with 17 bases between. Germline V gene sequence: CDR1 KGHSH, CDR2 LQKENI. This CDR3 has 16 residues. The DNA for the CDR3 is TGTGCCAGCTCACGACTAGACTCTGGGATATACAATGAGCAGTTCTTC. It translates to CASSRLDSGIYNEQFF.

This rearrangement joins TRBV5-1 to TRBJ2-5; TRBD1 might be the D (5 bases). CDR1 and CDR2 (germline): SGHRS, YFSETQ. V was cut by 5 bases and J by 1 base, with 15 bases left in between. This CDR3 spans 15 amino acids. The CDR3 here is CASSKTEIPQETQYF. The DNA of the CDR3 is TGCGCCAGCAGTAAGACAGAGATCCCCCAAGAGACCCAGTACTTC.

This chain links TRBV5-1 with TRBJ2-5; the D gene is possibly TRBD2 (5 bases). Between the trimmed V and J ends, which lost 7 bases and 1 base, there was a span of 8 bases. Germline loops: CDR1 SGHRS, CDR2 YFSETQ. The CDR3 spans 12 residues. The DNA for the CDR3 is TGCGCCAGCGCTAGCACCCAAGAGACCCAGTACTTC. Its protein is CASASTQETQYF.

The chain is built from TRBV11-1 and TRBJ1-1, with 11 bases lining up with TRBD1. The V gene end was trimmed by 4 bases and the J gene end by 4 bases; junction bases not matched to a gene: 2. The CDR3 length is 14 residues. Germline CDR1 reads SGHAT; CDR2 reads FQDESV (reference sequence). In nucleotides, the CDR3 is TGTGCCAGCAGCTGGGGACAGGGGGGCACTGAAGCTTTCTTT. Protein product: CASSWGQGGTEAFF.

This clonotype has only one observation. The chain carries TRBV5-1 and TRBJ2-7, with D hard to call. The CDR3 has 13 amino acids. V lost 7 bases and J lost 0, with 11 bases in between. Germline V lookup: CDR1 SGHRS, CDR2 YFSETQ. The CDR3: CASSRESSYEQYF. The DNA of the CDR3 is TGCGCCAGCTCTCGTGAGAGCTCCTACGAGCAGTACTTC.

In its sample, this clonotype was seen a few times. This chain uses TRBV5-1 with TRBJ2-2; D might be TRBD2 (5 bases). The germline V and J ends were trimmed by 2 bases and 2 bases, with 13 bases remaining between them. The germline CDR1 and CDR2 sequences are SGHRS and YFSETQ. CDR3 length equals 16 residues. CDR3 DNA: TGCGCCAGCAGCTTCCGGAGCGGCGTCAACACCGGGGAGCTGTTTTTT. As protein: CASSFRSGVNTGELFF.

The chain combines TRBV2 with TRBJ1-6; D call uncertain. Germline values: CDR1 SNHLY, CDR2 FYNNEI. This CDR3 has 13 amino acids. V lost 6 bases to trimming and J lost 2 bases, with 5 bases between them. CDR3 protein: CASRATYNSPLHF. Here the CDR3 DNA reads TGTGCCAGCAGAGCCACCTATAATTCACCCCTCCACTTT.

CDR3 sequence: CASSQSNRVTEAFF. As DNA, the CDR3 is TGTGCCAGCAGCCAATCTAACAGGGTCACTGAAGCTTTCTTT. V usage is TRBV3-1 and J usage is TRBJ1-1; D may be TRBD1 (6 bases). CDR1 and CDR2 from the germline V gene are LGHDT and YNNKEL (reference sequence). This CDR3 contains 14 residues. V was trimmed by 2 bases and J by 4 bases, leaving 11 bases between them.

This chain links TRBV6-5 with TRBJ2-5; 12 nucleotides match TRBD2. Germline CDR1 MNHEY, CDR2 SVGAGI. The CDR3 is 16 residues long. The V segment lost 4 bases and the J segment 1 base; nucleotides outside the gene matches: 4. The CDR3 DNA is TGTGCCAGCAGTTTTTCGACTAGCGGGGGCCAAGAGACCCAGTACTTC. Encoded protein: CASSFSTSGGQETQYF.

The gene calls are TRBV20-1 and TRBJ1-5; 11 positions agree with TRBD1. With 6 bases clipped from V and 7 bases from J, the junction kept 5 bases outside the gene matches. The V gene's germline CDR1 is DFQATT and CDR2 SNEGSKA (reference sequence). The CDR3 length is 13 residues. This CDR3 reads CSAGQGAGQPQHF. In DNA form, the CDR3 reads TGCAGTGCCGGACAGGGGGCCGGGCAGCCCCAGCATTTT.